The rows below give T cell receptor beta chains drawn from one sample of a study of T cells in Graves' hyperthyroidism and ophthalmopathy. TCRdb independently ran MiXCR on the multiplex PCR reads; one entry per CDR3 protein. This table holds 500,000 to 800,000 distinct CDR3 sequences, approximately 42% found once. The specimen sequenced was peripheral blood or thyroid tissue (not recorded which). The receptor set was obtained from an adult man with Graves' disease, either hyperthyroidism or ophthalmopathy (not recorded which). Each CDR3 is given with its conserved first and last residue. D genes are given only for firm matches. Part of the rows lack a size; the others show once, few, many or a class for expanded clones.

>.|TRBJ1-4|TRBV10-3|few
CAISELGEDTTNEKLFF
TGTGCCATCAGTGAGCTTGGAGAGGATACAACTAATGAAAAACTGTTTTTT
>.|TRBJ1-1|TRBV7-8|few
CASSLVRFTEAFF
TGTGCCAGCAGCTTAGTCAGATTCACTGAAGCTTTCTTT
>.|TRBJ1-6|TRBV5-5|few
CASSQGARVIGSPLHF
TGCGCCAGCAGCCAAGGTGCCAGGGTGATTGGTTCACCCCTCCACTTT
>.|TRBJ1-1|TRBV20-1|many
CSASEPGGTEAFF
TGCAGTGCTAGTGAGCCCGGAGGCACTGAAGCTTTCTTT
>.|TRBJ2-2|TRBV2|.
CASSSRSPGELFF
TGTGCCAGCAGTTCGAGAAGTCCCGGGGAGCTGTTTTTT
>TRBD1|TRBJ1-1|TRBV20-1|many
CSAAPNRGNTEAFF
TGCAGTGCCGCCCCCAACAGGGGGAACACTGAAGCTTTCTTT
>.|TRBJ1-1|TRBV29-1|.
CSGVTGVEAFF
TGCAGCGGGGTCACTGGAGTTGAGGCTTTCTTT
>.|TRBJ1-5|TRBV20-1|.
CSARGGGPQHF
TGCAGTGCTAGAGGTGGGGGGCCCCAGCATTTT
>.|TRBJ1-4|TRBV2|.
CASSEQGLATNEKLFF
TGTGCCAGCAGTGAACAGGGACTAGCAACTAATGAAAAACTGTTTTTT
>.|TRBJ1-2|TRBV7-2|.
CASSLARNSPNYGYTF
TGTGCCAGCAGCTTAGCGCGTAACAGCCCTAACTATGGCTACACCTTC
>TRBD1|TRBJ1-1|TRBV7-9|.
CASSAYRGGTEAFF
TGTGCCAGCAGCGCATACAGGGGGGGGACTGAAGCTTTCTTT
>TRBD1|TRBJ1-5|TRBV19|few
CASRTDDRVGQPQHF
TGTGCCAGTAGGACCGACGACAGGGTTGGTCAGCCCCAGCATTTT
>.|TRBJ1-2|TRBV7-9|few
CASSLRVLEGYTF
TGTGCCAGCAGCTTGAGGGTTTTGGAAGGCTACACCTTC
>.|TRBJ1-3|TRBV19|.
CASRTGSSGNTIYF
TGTGCCAGCAGAACAGGGAGCTCTGGAAACACCATATATTTT
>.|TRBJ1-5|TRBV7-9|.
CASSLVRSNQPQHF
TGTGCCAGCAGCTTAGTGAGGAGCAATCAGCCCCAGCATTTT
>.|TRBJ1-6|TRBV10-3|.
CASSLGWGLNSPLHF
TGTGCCAGCAGTTTAGGGTGGGGGCTCAATTCACCCCTCCACTTT
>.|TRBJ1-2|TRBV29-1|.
CSVASGTGAHGHTF
.
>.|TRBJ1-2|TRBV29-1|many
CSVEAGGGGYTF
TGCAGCGTTGAAGCGGGGGGTGGGGGCTACACCTTC
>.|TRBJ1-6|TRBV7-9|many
CASSLAGPEAFTLHF
TGTGCCAGCAGCTTAGCAGGGCCCGAGGCATTCACCCTCCACTTT
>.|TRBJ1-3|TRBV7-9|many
CASSRRDNYSGNTIYF
TGTGCCAGCAGCCGTAGGGACAACTACTCTGGAAACACCATATATTTT
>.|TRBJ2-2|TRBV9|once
CASSQRPSANTGELFF
TGTGCCAGCAGCCAACGTCCCAGTGCGAACACCGGGGAGCTGTTTTTT
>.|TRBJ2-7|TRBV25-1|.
CAGGDEQYF
TGTGCCGGGGGCGACGAGCAGTACTTC
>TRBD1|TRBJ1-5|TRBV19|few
CATLAGTGSNQPQHF
TGTGCCACCCTAGCGGGGACAGGTTCCAATCAGCCCCAGCATTTT
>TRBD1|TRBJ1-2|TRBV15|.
CATSHRFDRGYGHTF
TGTGCCACCAGCCATCGATTCGACAGGGGCTATGGCCACACCTTC
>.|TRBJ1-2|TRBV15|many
CATSTDSYGYTF
TGTGCCACCAGCACCGACAGTTATGGCTACACCTTC
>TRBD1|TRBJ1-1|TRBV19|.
CASSTVTGGGTEAFF
TGTGCCAGTAGTACCGTCACAGGGGGCGGAACTGAAGCTTTCTTT
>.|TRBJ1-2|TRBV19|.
CARRREDGYTF
TGTGCCCGTCGCAGGGAGGATGGCTACACCTTC